This is a list of T cell receptor beta chains from one sample in a study of blood T cell repertoires in COVID-19. The data were produced by immunoSEQ multiplex PCR, yet TCRdb's version contains in-frame clones alone and is incomplete. There are tens of thousands of clones in the sample; about 83% occur only once, and roughly 43% lies in the top ten. The sequencing sample was made of peripheral blood. The source of these receptors is an elderly man with acute or convalescent COVID-19. Both conserved end residues are trimmed from each CDR3. The order of the fields is V gene, CDR3 length, D gene, J gene, CDR3 protein. The D gene is left open where the match is weak.

>TRBV19|12|-|TRBJ1-1
ASSTNRVGTEAF
>TRBV6-5|12|-|TRBJ2-7
ASSRGADSYEQY
>TRBV30|12|TRBD1|TRBJ1-6
AWSKTGVNSPLH
>TRBV3-1/TRBV3-2|13|TRBD2|TRBJ2-3
ASSLQLASKDTQY
>TRBV7-9|12|-|TRBJ2-7
ASSLGTLSYEQY
>TRBV6-5|12|-|TRBJ1-5
ASSSRGINQPQH
>TRBV9|13|-|TRBJ2-7
ASSVGGGQSYEQY
>TRBV29-1|10|-|TRBJ1-1
SSGQGGTEAF
>TRBV19|11|TRBD1|TRBJ1-2
ASSHGQGYGYT
>TRBV11-3|12|-|TRBJ2-7
ASSLGPSSYEQY
>TRBV11-2|10|-|TRBJ2-7
ASSPFGHEQY
>TRBV5-4|10|-|TRBJ1-2
ASSLGGTGYT
>TRBV18|13|-|TRBJ2-3
ASSPPATSSDTQY
>TRBV6-1|14|-|TRBJ1-4
ASSATPPGGEEKLF
>TRBV6-2/TRBV6-3|16|TRBD2|TRBJ2-3
ASSMSGGDPGATDTQY
>TRBV6-2/TRBV6-3|13|-|TRBJ2-7
ASSYTVGIAYEQY
>TRBV10-3|13|TRBD1|TRBJ2-7
AISEEDRGSYEQY
>TRBV7-3|13|TRBD1|TRBJ2-6
ASSEDRVGANVLT
>TRBV5-8|14|TRBD1|TRBJ1-1
ASSLVKGAQNTEAF
>TRBV7-2|14|-|TRBJ2-3
ASSRQGPGLTDTQY
>TRBV3-1/TRBV3-2|11|TRBD2|TRBJ2-7
ASSHMGREGSY
>TRBV19|13|-|TRBJ1-6
ASNPTDRIISPLH
>TRBV7-2|16|TRBD1|TRBJ1-6
ASSSPTGTSSYNSPLH
>TRBV28|12|TRBD1|TRBJ1-1
ASSTGTANTEAF
>TRBV5-3|11|-|TRBJ1-5
ARTPGGPQPQH
>TRBV5-4|11|-|TRBJ1-1
ASRGDWNTEAF
>TRBV25-1|10|-|TRBJ1-2
ASSGVGGSYT
>TRBV2|11|TRBD2|TRBJ2-3
AIGAGSADTQY
>TRBV7-2|11|-|TRBJ1-2
ASTGQLNYGYT
>TRBV9|13|-|TRBJ2-5
ASSPWGERQETQY
>TRBV5-5|13|-|TRBJ1-1
ASILDGGGNTEAF
>TRBV19|13|TRBD2|TRBJ2-7
ASSIGGTGGYEQY
>TRBV3-1/TRBV3-2|14|-|TRBJ1-6
ASSQDGQGYNSPLH
>TRBV2|12|-|TRBJ1-1
ASSEFGPATEAF
>TRBV5-1|13|-|TRBJ2-6
ASSHGGAGANVLT
>TRBV5-4|16|TRBD2|TRBJ2-3
ASSFASGGLSSTDTQY
>TRBV29-1|13|TRBD1|TRBJ2-7
SVEVTGTASYEQY
>TRBV27|14|TRBD1|TRBJ1-2
ASSSLGQGAYYGYT
>TRBV7-3|14|TRBD1|TRBJ2-2
ASSQGQGPNTGELF
>TRBV6-4|15|-|TRBJ2-2
ASSDSSFFGETGELF
>TRBV5-1|13|TRBD1|TRBJ1-5
ASSLSGQGVQPQH
>TRBV5-8|13|-|TRBJ1-1
ARLKQGLGSTEAF
>TRBV28|12|-|TRBJ1-1
ASRLTQQNTEAF
>TRBV6-5|13|TRBD1|TRBJ2-2
ASRRGPTSTGELF
>TRBV29-1|15|TRBD1|TRBJ1-1
SVEGWGQGNYNTEAF
>TRBV7-9|11|TRBD1|TRBJ1-1
ASSPTGGTEAF
>TRBV29-1|12|TRBD1|TRBJ2-1
SVLGGLLYNEQF
>TRBV28|13|TRBD1|TRBJ1-2
ASSSGTGGLRGYT
>TRBV19|12|-|TRBJ2-2
ASSWDINTGELF
>TRBV19|12|TRBD2|TRBJ2-1
ASSTTSGIGEQF
>TRBV7-3|11|-|TRBJ1-1
ASSLTRNTEAF
>TRBV28|13|TRBD2|TRBJ2-7
ASSKPSGSSYEQY
>TRBV24-1|15|TRBD2|TRBJ2-5
ATSPGTSGLVQETQY